Listed below are T cell receptor beta chains from one sample, sequenced in a study of cytomegalovirus exposure and HLA in healthy donors. The table came from immunoSEQ multiplex PCR; TCRdb's copy has only in-frame clones and leaves some out. The data show roughly 190,000 clones, nearly 80% seen once. The sequenced sample was PBMCs. These receptors were taken from a female donor in good health and CMV-seronegative. Both conserved end residues are part of each CDR3. Fields, in order: J gene, clone size, D gene, V gene, CDR3 protein, CDR3 DNA. A D gene is named only where the DNA matches it firmly. Size tells how often a clone was seen (once, few, many) or the class of an expanded clone, and some rows leave it out.

j_gene: TRBJ2-3
abundance: NA
d_gene: TRBD2
v_gene: TRBV6-1
CDR3aa: CASSASGGRGDTQYF
CDR3nt: TGTGCCAGCAGCGCTAGCGGGGGGCGGGGGGATACGCAGTATTTT

j_gene: TRBJ2-3
abundance: few
d_gene: NA
v_gene: TRBV9
CDR3aa: CASSVVSGGPDTQYF
CDR3nt: TGTGCCAGCAGCGTAGTTTCGGGGGGCCCAGATACGCAGTATTTT

j_gene: TRBJ2-7
abundance: NA
d_gene: NA
v_gene: TRBV5-1
CDR3aa: CASSHGRTDSYEQYF
CDR3nt: TGCGCCAGCAGCCATGGGCGGACAGACTCCTACGAGCAGTACTTC

j_gene: TRBJ1-5
abundance: once
d_gene: NA
v_gene: TRBV19
CDR3aa: CASTLNSNQPQHF
CDR3nt: TGTGCCAGTACCCTAAATAGCAATCAGCCCCAGCATTTT

j_gene: TRBJ1-2
abundance: NA
d_gene: NA
v_gene: TRBV5-1
CDR3aa: CASSLQGNYGYTF
CDR3nt: TGCGCCAGCAGCCTACAGGGTAACTATGGCTACACCTTC

j_gene: TRBJ2-1
abundance: NA
d_gene: TRBD2
v_gene: TRBV13
CDR3aa: CASSLGAGGSTNEQFF
CDR3nt: TGTGCCAGCAGCTTGGGAGCGGGGGGTTCCACCAATGAGCAGTTCTTC

j_gene: TRBJ1-6
abundance: NA
d_gene: NA
v_gene: TRBV12-2
CDR3aa: CASRLVADELLAWPNSPLHF
CDR3nt: TGTGCAAGTCGCTTAGTGGCGGACGAACTATTAGCGTGGCCAAATTCACCCCTCCACTTT

j_gene: TRBJ2-5
abundance: NA
d_gene: TRBD1
v_gene: TRBV7-8
CDR3aa: CASSLPDRKETQYF
CDR3nt: TGTGCCAGCAGCTTACCGGACAGGAAAGAGACCCAGTACTTC

j_gene: TRBJ2-5
abundance: NA
d_gene: TRBD1
v_gene: TRBV5-1
CDR3aa: CASSLVGTGSQETQYF
CDR3nt: TGCGCCAGCAGCTTGGTGGGGACAGGGAGTCAAGAGACCCAGTACTTC

j_gene: TRBJ1-1
abundance: NA
d_gene: NA
v_gene: TRBV12-5
CDR3aa: CASGLVAVEGTEAFF
CDR3nt: TGTGCTAGTGGTTTGGTGGCCGTTGAGGGAACTGAAGCTTTCTTT

j_gene: TRBJ1-2
abundance: NA
d_gene: NA
v_gene: TRBV6-5
CDR3aa: CASSSSGTVLYGYTF
CDR3nt: TGTGCCAGCAGTTCGAGCGGGACGGTACTTTATGGCTACACCTTC

j_gene: TRBJ1-5
abundance: NA
d_gene: TRBD1
v_gene: TRBV10-3
CDR3aa: CAISESRQGADQPQHF
CDR3nt: TGTGCCATCAGTGAGTCGAGACAGGGGGCCGATCAGCCCCAGCATTTT

j_gene: TRBJ2-7
abundance: few
d_gene: NA
v_gene: TRBV2
CDR3aa: CASSLSYEQYF
CDR3nt: TGTGCCAGCAGTCTATCCTACGAGCAGTACTTC

j_gene: TRBJ2-7
abundance: NA
d_gene: TRBD2
v_gene: TRBV4-3
CDR3aa: CASSQESQREREWDYEQYF
CDR3nt: TGCGCCAGCAGCCAAGAGTCGCAGCGGGAGAGGGAATGGGACTACGAGCAGTACTTC

j_gene: TRBJ2-3
abundance: few
d_gene: TRBD1
v_gene: TRBV6-1
CDR3aa: CASRYTGGPDTQYF
CDR3nt: TGTGCCAGCAGATACACAGGGGGCCCAGATACGCAGTATTTT

j_gene: TRBJ2-7
abundance: NA
d_gene: TRBD2
v_gene: TRBV10-3
CDR3aa: CAISDPGLSPGDEQYF
CDR3nt: TGTGCCATCAGTGACCCGGGACTATCCCCCGGGGACGAGCAGTACTTC

j_gene: TRBJ1-2
abundance: NA
d_gene: TRBD1
v_gene: TRBV30
CDR3aa: CAWRGGAFPGYTF
CDR3nt: TGTGCCTGGAGAGGGGGCGCGTTTCCTGGCTACACCTTC

j_gene: TRBJ1-2
abundance: few
d_gene: NA
v_gene: TRBV6-5
CDR3aa: CASNGNYGYTF
CDR3nt: TGTGCCAGCAACGGGAACTATGGCTACACCTTC

j_gene: TRBJ1-3
abundance: NA
d_gene: NA
v_gene: TRBV19
CDR3aa: CASNRGSDGNTIYF
CDR3nt: TGTGCCAGTAATCGGGGTTCGGATGGAAACACCATATATTTT

j_gene: TRBJ2-1
abundance: NA
d_gene: NA
v_gene: TRBV7-2
CDR3aa: CASSRDGSSYNEQFF
CDR3nt: TGTGCCAGCAGCAGGGACGGGAGCTCCTACAATGAGCAGTTCTTC

j_gene: TRBJ2-1
abundance: NA
d_gene: TRBD2
v_gene: TRBV27
CDR3aa: CASSHFGTSGSVEQFF
CDR3nt: TGTGCCAGCAGTCATTTCGGGACTAGCGGGAGCGTTGAGCAGTTCTTC

j_gene: TRBJ2-2
abundance: NA
d_gene: TRBD1
v_gene: TRBV29-1
CDR3aa: CSVSRTGSGTGELFF
CDR3nt: TGCAGCGTAAGCCGGACAGGGAGTGGCACCGGGGAGCTGTTTTTT

j_gene: TRBJ2-1
abundance: NA
d_gene: TRBD2
v_gene: TRBV11-2
CDR3aa: CASSSRLEAGGRGEQFF
CDR3nt: TGTGCCAGCAGCTCCCGATTGGAAGCGGGGGGGCGAGGTGAGCAGTTCTTC

j_gene: TRBJ2-1
abundance: NA
d_gene: TRBD2
v_gene: TRBV14
CDR3aa: CASSPTSGPSNEQFF
CDR3nt: TGTGCCAGCAGCCCCACTAGCGGTCCCTCCAATGAGCAGTTCTTC

j_gene: TRBJ1-2
abundance: NA
d_gene: TRBD1
v_gene: TRBV11-2
CDR3aa: CASSLRPGGDYTF
CDR3nt: TGTGCCAGCAGCTTAAGGCCAGGGGGCGACTACACCTTC

j_gene: TRBJ1-2
abundance: NA
d_gene: NA
v_gene: TRBV5-6
CDR3aa: CASSIGTNYYGYTF
CDR3nt: TGTGCCAGCAGCATCGGGACTAACTACTATGGCTACACCTTC

j_gene: TRBJ2-2
abundance: once
d_gene: NA
v_gene: TRBV7-2
CDR3aa: CASSSYRSGELFF
CDR3nt: TGTGCCAGCAGCTCCTACCGGTCCGGGGAGCTGTTTTTT

j_gene: TRBJ2-1
abundance: NA
d_gene: TRBD1
v_gene: TRBV5-1
CDR3aa: CASSLRQGVYNEQFF
CDR3nt: TGCGCCAGCAGCTTGCGACAGGGAGTCTACAATGAGCAGTTCTTC

j_gene: TRBJ2-7
abundance: once
d_gene: TRBD2
v_gene: TRBV5-4
CDR3aa: CASSLLGGRGSYEQYF
CDR3nt: TGTGCCAGCAGCTTGCTTGGCGGGAGGGGCTCCTACGAGCAGTACTTC

j_gene: TRBJ1-4
abundance: NA
d_gene: TRBD1
v_gene: TRBV2
CDR3aa: CASNFDRDEKLFF
CDR3nt: TGTGCCAGCAATTTCGACAGGGATGAAAAACTGTTTTTT

j_gene: TRBJ2-7
abundance: NA
d_gene: TRBD2
v_gene: TRBV27
CDR3aa: CASSLVGLADHEQYF
CDR3nt: TGTGCCAGCAGTTTAGTGGGACTAGCAGATCACGAGCAGTACTTC

j_gene: TRBJ1-2
abundance: few
d_gene: NA
v_gene: TRBV30
CDR3aa: CASGRAEGLDGYTF
CDR3nt: TGTGCCTCGGGTCGGGCGGAGGGGCTTGATGGCTACACCTTC

j_gene: TRBJ2-7
abundance: NA
d_gene: NA
v_gene: TRBV4-1
CDR3aa: CASSQDRGTYEQYF
CDR3nt: TGCGCCAGCAGCCAAGACAGGGGCACCTACGAGCAGTACTTC

j_gene: TRBJ1-1
abundance: NA
d_gene: NA
v_gene: TRBV27
CDR3aa: CASSSRGVATWAFF
CDR3nt: TGTGCCAGCAGTTCCCGCGGCGTTGCGACCTGGGCTTTCTTT

j_gene: TRBJ1-3
abundance: few
d_gene: NA
v_gene: TRBV27
CDR3aa: CASSPGTVSGNTIYF
CDR3nt: TGTGCCAGCAGTCCCGGAACAGTCTCTGGAAACACCATATATTTT

j_gene: TRBJ2-1
abundance: NA
d_gene: TRBD2
v_gene: TRBV13
CDR3aa: CASSFLGTSFNEQFF
CDR3nt: TGTGCCAGCAGCTTTTTAGGGACTAGCTTTAATGAGCAGTTCTTC

j_gene: TRBJ2-5
abundance: NA
d_gene: TRBD1
v_gene: TRBV30
CDR3aa: CAWRGQGRETQYF
CDR3nt: TGTGCCTGGAGGGGACAGGGCAGGGAGACCCAGTACTTC

j_gene: TRBJ2-1
abundance: NA
d_gene: TRBD2
v_gene: TRBV27
CDR3aa: CASSEPSGTTIDEQFF
CDR3nt: TGTGCCAGCAGTGAACCCTCCGGGACTACTATCGATGAGCAGTTCTTC

j_gene: TRBJ1-6
abundance: NA
d_gene: NA
v_gene: TRBV9
CDR3aa: CASSAAGGQGESPLHF
CDR3nt: TGTGCCAGCAGCGCTGCCGGGGGGCAGGGTGAATCACCCCTCCACTTT

j_gene: TRBJ2-5
abundance: NA
d_gene: NA
v_gene: TRBV7-9
CDR3aa: CASSLGTRAVQETQYF
CDR3nt: TGTGCCAGCAGCTTAGGAACGAGGGCAGTACAAGAGACCCAGTACTTC

j_gene: TRBJ1-1
abundance: NA
d_gene: TRBD1
v_gene: TRBV19
CDR3aa: CASSIRYLGQQKNTEAFF
CDR3nt: TGTGCCAGTAGTATTCGCTACTTGGGACAGCAGAAGAACACTGAAGCTTTCTTT

j_gene: TRBJ2-5
abundance: NA
d_gene: TRBD1
v_gene: TRBV2
CDR3aa: CASSVTGGLGETQYF
CDR3nt: TGTGCCAGCAGTGTTACAGGGGGCTTAGGAGAGACCCAGTACTTC

j_gene: TRBJ2-7
abundance: NA
d_gene: TRBD2
v_gene: TRBV29-1
CDR3aa: CSVASWEGLREQYF
CDR3nt: TGCAGCGTTGCTTCGTGGGAGGGCCTTCGGGAGCAGTACTTC

j_gene: TRBJ2-1
abundance: NA
d_gene: NA
v_gene: TRBV7-9
CDR3aa: CASSDLLDFDEQFF
CDR3nt: TGTGCCAGCAGCGACCTCCTAGATTTTGATGAGCAGTTCTTC

j_gene: TRBJ1-3
abundance: NA
d_gene: NA
v_gene: TRBV11-2
CDR3aa: CASRQGAGNTIYF
CDR3nt: TGTGCCAGCAGACAGGGAGCTGGAAACACCATATATTTT

j_gene: TRBJ2-3
abundance: NA
d_gene: TRBD1
v_gene: TRBV15
CDR3aa: CATSREGGRPTQYF
CDR3nt: TGTGCCACCAGCAGAGAAGGGGGCCGCCCTACGCAGTATTTT

j_gene: TRBJ1-5
abundance: NA
d_gene: TRBD1
v_gene: TRBV5-1
CDR3aa: CASRAGTGASNQPQHF
CDR3nt: TGCGCCAGCAGGGCCGGGACAGGGGCCAGCAATCAGCCCCAGCATTTT

j_gene: TRBJ1-6
abundance: NA
d_gene: NA
v_gene: TRBV18
CDR3aa: CASSPLDNSPLHF
CDR3nt: TGTGCCAGCTCACCACTAGATAATTCACCCCTCCACTTT

j_gene: TRBJ2-1
abundance: few
d_gene: TRBD2
v_gene: TRBV30
CDR3aa: CAWSVPLAGGNEQFF
CDR3nt: TGTGCCTGGAGTGTACCGCTAGCGGGAGGGAATGAGCAGTTCTTC

j_gene: TRBJ2-1
abundance: NA
d_gene: TRBD2
v_gene: TRBV7-8
CDR3aa: CASSFLAGGEKENEQFF
CDR3nt: TGTGCCAGCAGCTTTCTAGCGGGGGGCGAAAAGGAAAATGAGCAGTTCTTC

j_gene: TRBJ2-7
abundance: NA
d_gene: NA
v_gene: TRBV6-5
CDR3aa: CASNPSGSSYEQYF
CDR3nt: TGTGCCAGCAATCCGAGCGGAAGCTCCTACGAGCAGTACTTC